This T cell receptor (beta chain) was sequenced during a study of identifying expanded T cells in peripheral blood. The CDR3 loop spans 13 amino acids. From germline, CDR1 is MNHEY and CDR2 SMNVEV (reference sequence). V lost 3 bases, J lost 1 base, and 6 bases lay in between. Worth noting for this clone: What it binds is not known.

Healthy donors had no documented immune events, such as infections, while sampled. General observations from the study: Over approximately two and four weeks, about 15 and 19 clones changed, versus around 1.3 between replicates. Clone count variance between approximately two-week samples rose with total template count.

Only in-frame clones appear in the TCRdb table, and some are missing; sequencing was by immunoSEQ multiplex PCR. The sample shows roughly 84,000 clones, 85% to 90% of them seen only once. The origin of this receptor is a person aged 18 to 70 in good health. The chain recombines TRBV27 with TRBJ1-1; D is ambiguous. The sequenced sample consisted of blood. The CDR3 here is CASSLYKNTEAFF. CDR3 nucleotides: TGTGCCAGCAGTTTGTACAAGAACACTGAAGCTTTCTTT.